The next 21 T cell receptor beta chains were all read from a single sample in a study of OX40 agonist ivuxolimab in advanced cancers. The library was produced with the immunoSEQ multiplex PCR assay. This immuneACCESS table, as held by TCRdb, lists in-frame sequences with V and J called but not all clones. Of the missing ones, under half trace to an unresolved V gene in checked studies; the others have no known cause. The sample data list around 100,000 clones, and approximately 90% of these were observed just once. The leading ten clones occupy about 0.49% of the sample. Sequencing was performed on CD4+ or CD8+ T cells sorted from blood, taken in a trial of the OX40 agonist ivuxolimab. These receptors all come from an adult with an advanced solid tumor such as melanoma, head and neck, liver or kidney cancer.

The V call is TRBV5-1, the J call TRBJ2-3, with a weak D call TRBD2 (6 bases). This CDR3 has 15 residues. CDR1 is SGHRS and CDR2 is YFSETQ in the germline V gene. With 5 bases removed from V and 2 bases from J, the gap between germline ends came to 15 bases. This chain's CDR3 is CASSYGWRDTDTQYF. For the CDR3, the DNA is TGCGCCAGCAGTTATGGGTGGCGGGACACAGATACGCAGTATTTT. Full variable domain (remainder filled in from reference TRBV5-1 and TRBJ2-3): KAGVTQTPRYLIKTRGQQVTLSCSPISGHRSVSWYQQTPGQGLQFLFEYFSETQRNKGNFPGRFSGRQFSNSRSEMNVSTLELGDSALYLCASSYGWRDTDTQYFGPGTRLTVL.

The rearrangement joins TRBV6-1 to TRBJ1-3; 9 bases are a match to TRBD1. The J segment lost 3 bases and the V segment lost 4 bases, leaving 10 bases of the junction unmatched. Germline values: CDR1 MNHNS, CDR2 SASEGT. The length of the CDR3 is 17 residues. CDR3 protein: CASSVSGNRGHGNTIYF. CDR3 nucleotides: TGTGCCAGCAGTGTATCCGGGAACAGGGGGCATGGAAACACCATATATTTT.

The rearrangement uses TRBV6-4 and TRBJ2-2, with 9 bases lining up with TRBD1. V trimming: 5 bases; J trimming: 5 bases; junction bases outside the gene matches: 6. The CDR3 sequence is 15 residues long. Germline CDR1 MRHNA, CDR2 SNTAGT. The CDR3 DNA reads as TGTGCCAGCAGTTCCGGGACAGGGACAACCGGGGAGCTGTTTTTT. Its translation: CASSSGTGTTGELFF.

V is TRBV28 and J is TRBJ2-7; D remains ambiguous. The CDR3 covers 15 residues. V lost 5 bases and J lost 3, with 17 bases in between. Germline V gene sequence: CDR1 MDHEN, CDR2 SYDVKM. The DNA of the CDR3 is TGTGCCAGCAGTCCCCGTGAAGGCCCCCTCTACGAGCAGTACTTC. This encodes CASSPREGPLYEQYF.

V is TRBV7-2 and J is TRBJ2-5; TRBD2 matches at 9 bases. The V and J ends lost 3 bases and 1 base, in that order; junction bases with no gene match: 0. In germline, CDR1 is SGHTA, CDR2 FQGNSA. The CDR3 loop spans 14 amino acids. CDR3 in DNA: TGTGCCAGCAGCTTTAGCGGGAGCCAAGAGACCCAGTACTTC. Protein product: CASSFSGSQETQYF.

The chain joins TRBV23-1 to TRBJ1-1; 9 bases map to TRBD1. TRBV23-1 is designated an ORF whose function remains uncertain. This CDR3 region has 13 residues. J gave up 1 base and V 10 bases, and 4 bases lay outside the gene matches. The DNA for the CDR3 is TGCGCCAACCGGGACAGGGAGAACACTGAAGCTTTCTTT. It yields the protein CANRDRENTEAFF.

The chain joins TRBV30 to TRBJ2-1; D is possibly TRBD2 (5 bases). The V end was cut by 0 bases, the J end by 3 bases, with 6 bases between. Germline V gene data show CDR1 as GTSNPN and CDR2 as SVGIG (reference sequence). This CDR3 has 13 amino acids. The CDR3 DNA is TGTGCCTGGAGTGTACTAGGCTACAATGAGCAGTTCTTC. It codes for CAWSVLGYNEQFF.

The chain carries TRBV28 and TRBJ2-1; 10 bases map to TRBD1. J gave up 11 bases and V 6 bases, and 10 bases lay outside the gene matches. CDR1 MDHEN and CDR2 SYDVKM come from the germline V gene. The CDR3 is 14 residues long. CDR3 DNA sequence: TGTGCCAGCAGACTCTCCGGGACAGGGGCCCAGCAGTTCTTC. This translates into CASRLSGTGAQQFF.

The genes are TRBV28 and TRBJ2-1; 12 nucleotides agree with TRBD2. This CDR3 has 14 amino acids. V was clipped by 8 bases and J by 7 bases; unmatched bases: 6. Germline V gene lookup returns CDR1 MDHEN and CDR2 SYDVKM. CDR3 in amino acids: CASCRTSGTNEQFF. Written as DNA, the CDR3 is TGTGCCAGCTGCCGGACTAGCGGGACTAATGAGCAGTTCTTC.

The chain has TRBV28 and TRBJ1-2; TRBD1 matches at 8 bases. CDR1 is MDHEN, CDR2 SYDVKM, per germline. J lost 4 bases, V lost 7 bases, and 8 bases had no gene match. The CDR3 is 14 residues long. For the CDR3, the DNA is TGTGCCAGCACTATCGGACAGGGCTCCTATGGCTACACCTTC. Protein product: CASTIGQGSYGYTF.

Remarks on this clone: A read error may produce the germline difference seen at one junction end. The CDR3 nucleotides read TGTGCCAGCAGCTCCTGGACAGATCCTCGGCGTTTT. It is translated as CASSSWTDPRRF. The rearrangement uses TRBV7-9 and TRBJ2-3, with TRBD1 as a possible D gene (6 bases). The CDR3 has 12 amino acids. Germline V CDR1 and CDR2: SEHNR, FQNEAQ (reference sequence). Complete variable domain (other parts from reference TRBV7-9 and TRBJ2-3): DTGVSQNPRHKITKRGQNVTFRCDPISEHNRLYWYRQTLGQGPEFLTYFQNEAQLEKSRLLSDRFSAERPKGSFSTLEIQRTEQGDSAMYLCASSSWTDPRRFGPGTRLTVL.

The chain couples TRBV11-1 to TRBJ1-1; a possible D gene is TRBD1 (6 bases). Germline values: CDR1 SGHAT, CDR2 FQDESV (reference sequence). CDR3 size: 14 residues. Deletions cut 5 bases from V and 0 bases from J, with 10 bases between. The CDR3 DNA follows: TGTGCCAGCAGCCACCGGACAGTGAACACTGAAGCTTTCTTT. This translates into CASSHRTVNTEAFF.

This clone was detected only a few times. This rearrangement joins TRBV18 to TRBJ1-4; D is possibly TRBD1 (5 bases). This CDR3 contains 16 residues. Germline-derived CDR1 and CDR2 are KGHSH and LQKENI. The V end lost 0 bases, the J end lost 0 bases, and 8 bases lay between the germline ends. Here the CDR3 reads CASSPPGVATNEKLFF. CDR3 DNA sequence: TGTGCCAGCTCACCACCAGGGGTGGCAACTAATGAAAAACTGTTTTTT.

The V gene is TRBV28, the J gene TRBJ1-1, with 10 bases fitting TRBD1. In germline, CDR1 is MDHEN, CDR2 SYDVKM. The CDR3 totals 16 residues. The V gene end was trimmed by 4 bases and the J gene end by 5 bases; junction bases not matched to a gene: 10. The CDR3 nucleotides are TGTGCCAGCAGTTCTGGACAGGGGGGGTTGTGGACTGAAGCTTTCTTT. Translation: CASSSGQGGLWTEAFF.

The chain carries TRBV6-4 and TRBJ2-1, with D possibly matching TRBD2 (5 bases). This CDR3 has 13 amino acids. Looked up from germline, CDR1 is MRHNA and CDR2 is SNTAGT. V gave up 3 bases and J gave up 7 bases, with 10 bases separating them. CDR3 sequence (DNA): TGTGCCAGCAGTGAGGGTTGGACTAATGAGCAGTTCTTC. Its protein is CASSEGWTNEQFF.

This clone was seen once. The rearrangement uses TRBV7-2 and TRBJ2-1; D ambiguous. The germline V and J ends were trimmed by 7 bases and 6 bases, with 16 bases remaining between them. This CDR3 is built from 14 residues. CDR1 and CDR2 (germline): SGHTA, FQGNSA. CDR3 loop: CASTVRAKSNEQFF. For the CDR3, the DNA is TGTGCCAGCACCGTCCGGGCTAAGAGCAATGAGCAGTTCTTC.

This chain connects TRBV7-9 to TRBJ2-7; maybe TRBD2 (5 bases). This CDR3 contains 13 residues. Between the trimmed V and J ends, which lost 10 bases and 1 base, there was a span of 14 bases. The germline V gene has CDR1 SEHNR and CDR2 FQNEAQ (reference sequence). CDR3: CATGERGSYEQYF. The CDR3 nucleotides are TGTGCCACCGGGGAACGAGGGTCCTACGAGCAGTACTTC.

This sequence joins TRBV2 and TRBJ2-1; D possibly matches TRBD1 or TRBD2 (5 bases each). There are 12 residues in the CDR3. Trimming took off 5 bases at V and 8 bases at J, with 10 bases between the two ends. Germline V gene lookup returns CDR1 SNHLY and CDR2 FYNNEI. CDR3 in amino acids: CASSYLGDEQFF. The CDR3 DNA reads as TGTGCCAGCAGTTACCTGGGGGATGAGCAGTTCTTC.

The V call is TRBV5-6, the J call TRBJ2-3; D is ambiguous. The CDR3 covers 15 residues. Germline loops: CDR1 SGHDT, CDR2 YYEEEE. V was clipped by 1 base and J by 2 bases, with 11 bases between them. DNA for the CDR3: TGTGCCAGCAGCTTGTACGGTGAAATCACAGATACGCAGTATTTT. Protein sequence: CASSLYGEITDTQYF.

CDR3 coding DNA: TGTGCCAGCAGCTTAGAGGCGACAGGGGAGCAGACCCAGTACTTC. Protein: CASSLEATGEQTQYF. The rearrangement links TRBV7-2 to TRBJ2-5; 8 bases agree with TRBD1. The J segment lost 6 bases and the V segment lost 1 base, leaving 7 bases of the junction unmatched. CDR3 length: 15 residues. Germline lookup yields CDR1 SGHTA and CDR2 FQGNSA. Full variable domain (outside the CDR3, taken from reference TRBV7-2 and TRBJ2-5): GAGVSQSPSNKVTEKGKDVELRCDPISGHTALYWYRQSLGQGLEFLIYFQGNSAPDKSGLPSDRFSAERTGGSVSTLTIQRTQQEDSAVYLCASSLEATGEQTQYFGPGTRLLVL.

This chain connects TRBV28 to TRBJ1-1; D is possibly TRBD1 (5 bases). Germline-derived CDR1 and CDR2 are MDHEN and SYDVKM. Trimming removed 4 bases from V and 1 base from J, with 19 bases in between. The CDR3 runs 17 residues. The CDR3 loop is CASSSSQGGYRNTEAFF. The CDR3 bases are TGTGCCAGCAGTTCATCGCAGGGAGGTTACCGGAACACTGAAGCTTTCTTT.